One and the same sample provided the 29 T cell receptor beta chains below, sequenced in a study of T cell repertoires in cytomegalovirus infection. Via MiXCR, TCRdb re-called the reads, giving one row per CDR3 protein. Seen here are around 210,000 distinct CDR3 sequences, 5% to 8.5% observed once, and the top ten hold under 7.5%. The sequencing sample was made of PBMCs. Every receptor here comes from a human donor in good health (CMV status not recorded). Some clones in this sample may be carry-over from other donors' samples.

This clonotype was counted many times. The V gene is TRBV7-6, the J gene TRBJ2-7; possibly TRBD1 for D (6 bases). The length of the CDR3 is 14 residues. The germline V and J ends were trimmed by 5 bases and 5 bases, with 16 bases remaining between them. Germline CDR1 SGHVS, CDR2 FNYEAQ. The CDR3 is CASSLAGAPDEQYF. The CDR3 DNA follows: TGTGCCAGCAGCCTCGCAGGGGCCCCTGACGAGCAGTACTTC. Full variable domain (outside the CDR3, taken from reference TRBV7-6 and TRBJ2-7): GAGVSQSPRYKVTKRGQDVALRCDPISGHVSLYWYRQALGQGPEFLTYFNYEAQQDKSGLPNDRFSAERPEGSISTLTIQRTEQRDSAMYRCASSLAGAPDEQYFGPGTRLTVT.

This clonotype was recorded at least ten times. The J gene is TRBJ2-2, the V gene TRBV7-3, with 8 bases matching TRBD1. From germline, CDR1 is SGHTA and CDR2 FQGTGA. There are 16 residues in the CDR3. Trimming cost V 5 bases and J 2 bases; bases outside gene matches: 7. The CDR3 sequence is CASSTPDRDNTGELFF. In DNA form, the CDR3 reads TGTGCCAGCAGCACCCCGGACAGGGATAACACCGGGGAGCTGTTTTTT.

This clonotype was counted ten times or more. This chain connects TRBV6-5 to TRBJ2-3; 8 bases are shared with TRBD2. V was clipped by 8 bases and J by 0 bases; unmatched bases: 4. Germline V gives CDR1 MNHEY, CDR2 SVGAGI. CDR3 length: 14 amino acids. The CDR3 region has the DNA TGTGCCAGCGCCGGGGGGGCTAGCACAGATACGCAGTATTTT. Its protein product is CASAGGASTDTQYF.

This clonotype was observed at least ten times. The chain joins TRBV7-2 to TRBJ2-2; no clear D gene. Trimming took off 5 bases at V and 1 base at J, with 11 bases between the two ends. The germline V gene has CDR1 SGHTA and CDR2 FQGNSA. The CDR3 runs to 15 residues. The CDR3 protein is CASSKQTVNTGELFF. DNA of the CDR3: TGTGCCAGCAGCAAACAGACGGTGAACACCGGGGAGCTGTTTTTT.

The sample holds many counts of this clonotype. The J gene is TRBJ2-3, the V gene TRBV2; the D is unclear. Germline CDR1 SNHLY, CDR2 FYNNEI. V shed 2 bases and J shed 2 bases, with 11 bases lying between them. The CDR3 totals 15 residues. The CDR3 DNA is TGTGCCAGCAGTGAACGTAGCAGATACACAGATACGCAGTATTTT. Translated, it gives CASSERSRYTDTQYF.

This clonotype has at least ten counts. The rearrangement joins TRBV29-1 to TRBJ1-1; 7 bases agree with TRBD1. The CDR3 runs 14 residues. V was pared by 5 bases and J by 2 bases, with 8 bases of the junction left unmatched. Per germline, CDR1 SQVTM and CDR2 ANQGSEA. The CDR3 coding sequence is TGCAGCGTTTCGAGACAGGGTCTAAACACTGAAGCTTTCTTT. Translated: CSVSRQGLNTEAFF.

At least ten counts were recorded for this clonotype. The V and J genes are TRBV7-2 and TRBJ1-2; D possibly corresponds to TRBD1 (5 bases). CDR1 and CDR2 (germline): SGHTA, FQGNSA. The CDR3 runs 12 residues. Trimming pared 6 bases from V and 7 bases from J, leaving 12 bases between. This chain's CDR3 is CASSFREGGYTF. CDR3 DNA sequence: TGTGCCAGCAGTTTCAGGGAAGGTGGCTACACCTTC.

This clonotype came up many times. The rearrangement links TRBV6-2 or TRBV6-3 to TRBJ2-3; TRBD1 matches at 11 bases. The J segment lost 3 bases and the V segment lost 8 bases, leaving 7 bases of the junction unmatched. Germline CDR1 MNHEY, CDR2 SVGEGT. This CDR3 spans 15 amino acids. The CDR3 reads CASPPDRGRTDTQYF. DNA for the CDR3: TGTGCCAGCCCTCCGGACAGGGGGCGAACAGATACGCAGTATTTT.

With respect to this clonotype: Since the CDR3 does not end with the conserved phenylalanine or tryptophan, this likely comes from a read error. The V and J genes are TRBV18 and TRBJ1-1; D unresolved. The CDR3 contains 13 residues. Per the germline V gene, CDR1 is KGHSH and CDR2 is LQKENI. V was shortened by 3 bases and J by 0 bases, with 5 bases between the two germline ends. The CDR3 region has the DNA TGTGCCAGCTCACCGGAGTTGAACACTGAAGCTTTCCTT. Translated, it gives CASSPELNTEAFL.

This clonotype was picked up many times. The DNA of the CDR3 is TGTGCCATCAGTGAGTCGCGGGGACAGGGAGGTCTTGGCTACACCTTC. This codes for CAISESRGQGGLGYTF. The rearrangement uses TRBV10-3 and TRBJ1-2; TRBD1 agrees at 9 bases. Trimming took 0 bases from V and 7 from J; bases not matched to a gene: 9. This CDR3 is 16 amino acids long. Germline V gives CDR1 ENHRY, CDR2 SYGVKD.

The chain uses TRBV10-3 and TRBJ1-1, with D possibly matching TRBD1 (5 bases). Germline V gene sequence: CDR1 ENHRY, CDR2 SYGVKD. The germline V and J ends were trimmed by 10 bases and 1 base, with 13 bases remaining between them. This CDR3 region has 13 residues. The DNA for the CDR3 is TGTGCCACAGGGCGGGAGCCGAACACTGAAGCTTTCTTT. It specifies CATGREPNTEAFF.

This clonotype has a count of ten or more. The chain carries TRBV5-8 and TRBJ2-7, with D maybe TRBD2 (5 bases). The CDR3 length is 16 residues. V lost 2 bases and J 2 bases, leaving 17 bases between the germline ends. Per the germline V gene, CDR1 is SGHTS and CDR2 is YDEGEE. The CDR3 nucleotides are TGTGCCAGCAGCTTTGAGTTGAGGGCCGAACCCTACGAGCAGTACTTC. Translating it yields CASSFELRAEPYEQYF.

This clonotype showed up just a few times. V and J are TRBV20-1 and TRBJ1-1; TRBD1 might be the D (5 bases). The CDR3 has 13 amino acids. From germline, CDR1 is DFQATT and CDR2 SNEGSKA (reference sequence). Trimming removed 4 bases from V and 5 bases from J, with 14 bases in between. This CDR3 reads CSAIWRRGTEAFF. Written as DNA, the CDR3 is TGCAGTGCTATTTGGCGGAGGGGAACTGAAGCTTTCTTT.

This clonotype has at least ten counts. V gene TRBV7-2 combines with J gene TRBJ1-2, with D perhaps TRBD1 (6 bases). Germline values: CDR1 SGHTA, CDR2 FQGNSA. This CDR3 comprises 17 residues. Trimming pared 3 bases from V and 2 bases from J, leaving 19 bases between. The CDR3 spells CASSFRPQGTGNYGYTF. CDR3 in DNA: TGTGCCAGCAGCTTCCGACCCCAGGGGACGGGGAACTATGGCTACACCTTC.

J is TRBJ2-1 and V is TRBV19; D may correspond to TRBD1 or TRBD2 (5 bases each). This CDR3 has 15 residues. Trimming removed 3 bases at V and 0 bases at J, with 9 bases between. Germline values: CDR1 LNHDA, CDR2 SQIVND (reference sequence). CDR3 residues: CASSMGDSSYNEQFF. CDR3 nucleotide sequence: TGTGCCAGTAGTATGGGGGATAGCTCCTACAATGAGCAGTTCTTC.

This clonotype was counted many times. The rearrangement uses TRBV29-1 and TRBJ1-1, with D tentatively TRBD1 (6 bases). The V gene's germline CDR1 is SQVTM and CDR2 ANQGSEA. The CDR3 contains 15 residues. Trimming removed 6 bases at V and 1 base at J, with 18 bases between. CDR3 loop: CSVFGGGVWNTEAFF. The CDR3 DNA is TGCAGCGTATTTGGAGGGGGTGTCTGGAACACTGAAGCTTTCTTT.

This clonotype was observed a few times. The V and J genes are TRBV4-3 and TRBJ2-7; tentative D call: TRBD1 (6 bases). V lost 4 bases to trimming and J lost 0 bases, with 13 bases between them. CDR3 size: 15 residues. Germline V gives CDR1 LGHNA, CDR2 YSLEER. CDR3 residues: CASSLNRVSSYEQYF. Here the CDR3 DNA reads TGCGCCAGCAGCCTTAACAGGGTGAGCTCCTACGAGCAGTACTTC.

In this sample, this clonotype turned up many times. This chain joins TRBV4-3 and TRBJ1-2; D gene ambiguous. Deletions cut 3 bases from V and 3 bases from J, with 8 bases between. Germline V gives CDR1 LGHNA, CDR2 YSLEER. CDR3 length: 13 amino acids. In nucleotides, the CDR3 is TGCGCCAGCAGCCAGGCAGACTACTATGGCTACACCTTC. It yields the protein CASSQADYYGYTF.

The table lists this clonotype with many counts. The chain employs TRBV15 and TRBJ1-1; D is ambiguous. This CDR3 contains 14 residues. Germline V lookup: CDR1 LNHNV, CDR2 YYDKDF (reference sequence). The V gene lost 5 bases and the J gene lost 6 bases, with 16 bases spanning the gap. CDR3 DNA sequence: TGTGCCACCAGCGGTCGACTGTTCGGAGCTGAAGCTTTCTTT. Translated: CATSGRLFGAEAFF.

This clonotype appeared many times. The chain joins TRBV7-2 to TRBJ2-2; the D gene could be TRBD1 or TRBD2 (6 bases each). This CDR3 has 14 amino acids. V was trimmed by 8 bases and J by 5 bases, leaving 15 bases between them. CDR1 SGHTA and CDR2 FQGNSA come from the germline V gene. The CDR3: CASVLGGGTGELFF. As DNA, the CDR3 is TGTGCCAGCGTCCTAGGAGGGGGAACCGGGGAGCTGTTTTTT.

This clonotype has a count of ten or more. This rearrangement joins TRBV6-2 or TRBV6-3 to TRBJ2-7; D might be TRBD1 (6 bases). Trimming removed 5 bases from V and 0 bases from J, with 17 bases in between. CDR1 is MNHEY and CDR2 is SVGEGT in the germline V gene. There are 16 residues in the CDR3. The CDR3 sequence is CASSRHFLDSSYEQYF. The CDR3 nucleotides are TGTGCCAGCAGTCGACACTTCTTGGACAGCTCCTACGAGCAGTACTTC.

This clonotype was counted at least ten times. This rearrangement joins TRBV7-9 to TRBJ2-3; D gene unclear. The CDR3 is made up of 13 amino acids. Germline V gene sequence: CDR1 SEHNR, CDR2 FQNEAQ (reference sequence). With 4 bases removed from V and 2 bases from J, the gap between germline ends came to 7 bases. The CDR3 nucleotides are TGTGCCAGCAGCTCGGAGCTCACAGATACGCAGTATTTT. Residues: CASSSELTDTQYF.

This clonotype was detected ten times or more. A single base separates this from a much larger clone, so it may be a read error. The chain couples TRBV5-6 to TRBJ1-1; D call uncertain. The CDR3 spans 12 residues. The germline CDR1 and CDR2 sequences are SGHDT and YYEEEE. V dropped 4 bases and J dropped 2 bases, with 6 bases sitting between them. CDR3 DNA sequence: TGTGCCAGCAGCCAAACTAACACTGAAGCTTTCTTT. It is translated as CASSQTNTEAFF. Combining the CDR3 with reference TRBV5-6 and TRBJ1-1 gives the whole variable domain DAGVTQSPTHLIKTRGQQVTLRCSPKSGHDTVSWYQQALGQGPQFIFQYYEEEERQRGNFPDRFSGHQFPNYSSELNVNALLLGDSALYLCASSQTNTEAFFGQGTRLTVV.

This clonotype was detected many times. V is TRBV7-2 and J is TRBJ1-5; a weak D match, TRBD1 (6 bases). Germline CDR1 reads SGHTA; CDR2 reads FQGNSA. Trimming took off 9 bases at V and 3 bases at J, with 9 bases between the two ends. CDR3 length equals 12 residues. The CDR3 DNA is TGTGCCAGTAACAGGGACAATCAGCCCCAGCATTTT. It codes for CASNRDNQPQHF.

This clonotype was seen a handful of times. This rearrangement joins TRBV5-6 to TRBJ2-1; 7 bases map to TRBD2. V was clipped by 6 bases and J by 13 bases; unmatched bases: 25. This CDR3 is 17 amino acids long. Germline V gives CDR1 SGHDT, CDR2 YYEEEE. The chain's CDR3 is CASTASKFRDYAFLQFF. The CDR3 DNA reads TGTGCCAGCACCGCTTCAAAGTTCCGGGACTATGCCTTTCTCCAGTTCTTC. The whole variable domain, remainder taken from reference TRBV5-6 and TRBJ2-1, is DAGVTQSPTHLIKTRGQQVTLRCSPKSGHDTVSWYQQALGQGPQFIFQYYEEEERQRGNFPDRFSGHQFPNYSSELNVNALLLGDSALYLCASTASKFRDYAFLQFFGPGTRLTVL.

Ten or more counts support this clonotype. The CDR3 DNA is TGTGCCAGCAGCAGACAGGACGGAACCTACGAGCAGTACTTC. Protein sequence: CASSRQDGTYEQYF. This chain links TRBV7-2 with TRBJ2-7, with D tentatively TRBD1 (6 bases). The ends were cut back, 5 bases at V and 2 bases at J, with 13 bases in the middle. The CDR3 consists of 14 residues. CDR1 is SGHTA and CDR2 is FQGNSA in the germline V gene.

The table lists this clonotype with many counts. The chain recombines TRBV2 with TRBJ2-2; D is unclear. In germline, CDR1 is SNHLY, CDR2 FYNNEI. The CDR3 has 12 amino acids. Between the trimmed V and J ends, which lost 2 bases and 7 bases, there was a span of 5 bases. CDR3 sequence: CASSEWGGELFF. The CDR3 bases are TGTGCCAGCAGTGAATGGGGCGGGGAGCTGTTTTTT. The whole variable domain, remainder taken from reference TRBV2 and TRBJ2-2, is EPEVTQTPSHQVTQMGQEVILRCVPISNHLYFYWYRQILGQKVEFLVSFYNNEISEKSEIFDDQFSVERPDGSNFTLKIRSTKLEDSAMYFCASSEWGGELFFGEGSRLTVL.

The rearrangement uses TRBV20-1 and TRBJ1-1, with D tentatively TRBD1 (6 bases). The V gene lost 2 bases and the J gene lost 2 bases, with 12 bases spanning the gap. This CDR3 is 14 amino acids long. Germline V CDR1 and CDR2: DFQATT, SNEGSKA (reference sequence). For the CDR3, the DNA is TGCAGTGCTAGACCGGACAGCCCTAACACTGAAGCTTTCTTT. Encoded protein: CSARPDSPNTEAFF.

Only a few counts were recorded for this clonotype. The chain carries TRBV20-1 and TRBJ1-3; D uncertain. CDR3 size: 14 residues. Trimming stripped 3 bases from V and 3 bases from J, with 12 bases between. The germline gives CDR1 DFQATT, CDR2 SNEGSKA (reference sequence). CDR3 region: CSASSPLVGNTIYF. CDR3 nucleotides: TGCAGTGCTAGCTCGCCTCTAGTTGGAAACACCATATATTTT.